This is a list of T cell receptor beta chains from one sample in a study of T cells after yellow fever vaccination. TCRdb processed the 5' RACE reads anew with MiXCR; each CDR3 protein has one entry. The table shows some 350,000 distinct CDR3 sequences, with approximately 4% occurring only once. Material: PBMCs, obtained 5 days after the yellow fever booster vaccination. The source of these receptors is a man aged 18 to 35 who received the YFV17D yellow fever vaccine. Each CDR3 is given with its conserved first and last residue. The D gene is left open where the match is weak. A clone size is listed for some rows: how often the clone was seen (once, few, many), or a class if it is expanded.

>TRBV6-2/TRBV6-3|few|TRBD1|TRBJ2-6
CASSWTGGSGANVLTF
TGTGCCAGCAGTTGGACAGGGGGCTCTGGGGCCAACGTCCTGACTTTC
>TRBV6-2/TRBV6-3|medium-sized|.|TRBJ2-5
CASSAGTSDQETQYF
TGTGCCAGCAGTGCCGGCACCAGTGATCAAGAGACCCAGTACTTC
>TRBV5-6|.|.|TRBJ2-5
CASSLEAPGRETQYF
TGTGCCAGCAGCTTGGAGGCCCCGGGGCGAGAGACCCAGTACTTC
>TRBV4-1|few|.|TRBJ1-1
CASSLLEAAGTEAFF
TGCGCCAGCAGCCTCCTCGAGGCAGCGGGCACTGAAGCTTTCTTT
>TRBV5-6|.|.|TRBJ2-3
CASSLSLRGYADTQYF
TGTGCCAGCAGCTTGTCACTTCGAGGCTACGCCGATACGCAGTATTTT
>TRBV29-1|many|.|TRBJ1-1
CSVGQGDTEAFF
TGCAGCGTTGGTCAGGGAGATACTGAAGCTTTCTTT
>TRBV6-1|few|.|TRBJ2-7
CASSEEQTDYEQYF
TGTGCCAGCAGTGAAGAACAGACCGATTACGAGCAGTACTTC
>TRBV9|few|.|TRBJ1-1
CASGRGGNTEAFF
TGTGCCAGCGGCCGTGGGGGTAACACTGAAGCTTTCTTT
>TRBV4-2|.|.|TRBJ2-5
CASSPTGWQETQYF
TGTGCCAGCAGCCCCACGGGATGGCAAGAGACCCAGTACTTC
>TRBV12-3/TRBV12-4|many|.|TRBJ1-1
CASSTRGRNTEAFF
TGTGCCAGCAGTACCCGGGGGCGTAACACTGAAGCTTTCTTT
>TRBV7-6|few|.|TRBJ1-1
CASSRPGTEVNTEAFF
TGTGCCAGCAGCCGTCCCGGGACGGAAGTGAACACTGAAGCTTTCTTT
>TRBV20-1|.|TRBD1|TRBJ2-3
CSARVGQTDTQYF
TGCAGTGCTAGAGTGGGACAGACAGATACGCAGTATTTT
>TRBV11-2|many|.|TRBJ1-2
CASSLGGHYGYTF
TGTGCCAGCAGCTTAGGGGGGCACTATGGCTACACCTTC
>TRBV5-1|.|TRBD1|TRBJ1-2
CASSFTGDNGYTF
TGCGCCAGCAGCTTTACAGGGGACAATGGCTACACCTTC
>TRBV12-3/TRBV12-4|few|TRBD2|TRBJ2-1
CASSPTSGAAYNEQFF
TGTGCCAGCAGCCCTACTAGCGGGGCCGCCTACAATGAGCAGTTCTTC
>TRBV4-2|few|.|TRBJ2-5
CASSQDPGPTPETQYF
TGTGCCAGCAGCCAAGATCCGGGCCCCACGCCAGAGACCCAGTACTTC
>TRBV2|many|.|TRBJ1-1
CASSEYRNTEAFF
TGTGCCAGCAGTGAATACAGGAACACTGAAGCTTTCTTT
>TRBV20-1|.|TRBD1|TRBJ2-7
CSAPGQVYSYEQYF
TGCAGTGCACCTGGACAGGTTTACTCCTACGAGCAGTACTTC
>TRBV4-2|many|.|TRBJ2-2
CASSQSGGAGTGELFF
TGTGCCAGCAGCCAATCAGGAGGGGCGGGCACCGGGGAGCTGTTTTTT
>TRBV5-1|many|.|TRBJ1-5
CASSLGINQPQHF
TGCGCCAGCAGCTTGGGGATAAATCAGCCCCAGCATTTT
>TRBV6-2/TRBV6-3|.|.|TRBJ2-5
CASQPLEDSHQETQYF
TGTGCCAGTCAGCCTCTTGAGGACAGTCACCAAGAGACCCAGTACTTC
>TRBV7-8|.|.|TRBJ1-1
CASSQRGQTEAFF
TGTGCCAGCAGCCAACGGGGACAAACTGAAGCTTTCTTT
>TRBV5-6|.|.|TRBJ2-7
CASSLRIRDGGYEQYF
TGTGCCAGCAGCTTGAGAATCCGGGACGGGGGATACGAGCAGTACTTC
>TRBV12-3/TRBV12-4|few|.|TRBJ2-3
CASSPSLSGRTDTQYF
TGTGCCAGCAGCCCCTCTTTGAGCGGGCGTACAGATACGCAGTATTTT
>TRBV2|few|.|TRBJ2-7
CASTDQEGAEQYF
TGTGCCAGCACCGACCAGGAGGGAGCCGAGCAGTACTTC
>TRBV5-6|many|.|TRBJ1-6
CASSLLISPLHF
TGTGCCAGCAGCTTGTTAATTTCACCCCTCCACTTT
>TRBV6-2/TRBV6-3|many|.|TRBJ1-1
CASSYSPGETEAFF
TGTGCCAGCAGTTACTCCCCGGGAGAGACTGAAGCTTTCTTT
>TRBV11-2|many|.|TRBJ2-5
CASSLVAPQETQYF
TGTGCCAGCAGCTTAGTCGCACCCCAAGAGACCCAGTACTTC
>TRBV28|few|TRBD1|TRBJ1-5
CASSYRDRRNSNQPQHF
TGTGCCAGCAGTTACAGGGACAGGCGGAATAGCAATCAGCCCCAGCATTTT
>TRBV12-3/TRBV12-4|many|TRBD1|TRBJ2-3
CATSTGSDADTQYF
TGTGCCACGTCGACAGGGAGTGATGCAGATACGCAGTATTTT
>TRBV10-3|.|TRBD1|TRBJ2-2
CAARDRERTGELFF
TGTGCCGCCCGAGACAGGGAGAGGACCGGGGAGCTGTTTTTT
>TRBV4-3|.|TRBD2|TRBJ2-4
CASSQDRGGLAKNIQYF
TGCGCCAGCAGCCAAGATCGGGGGGGGCTAGCCAAAAACATTCAGTACTTC
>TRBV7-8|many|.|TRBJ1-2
CASSHWRQASYGYTF
TGTGCCAGCAGCCACTGGCGGCAGGCTAGTTACGGCTACACCTTC
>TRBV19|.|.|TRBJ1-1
CATEDRYTEAFF
TGTGCCACCGAAGACAGGTACACTGAAGCTTTCTTT
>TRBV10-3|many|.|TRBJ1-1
CAITGQGGYTEAFF
TGTGCCATCACTGGGCAGGGTGGATACACTGAAGCTTTCTTT
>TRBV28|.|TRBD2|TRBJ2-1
CASSTPGTSELNEQFF
TGTGCCAGCAGCACCCCAGGGACTAGCGAATTAAATGAGCAGTTCTTC
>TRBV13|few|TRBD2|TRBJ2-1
CASSFELASGGTEQFF
TGTGCCAGCAGCTTCGAACTGGCTAGCGGCGGGACTGAGCAGTTCTTC
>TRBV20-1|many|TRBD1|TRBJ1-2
CSARRVGTGGAYTF
TGCAGTGCTAGAAGGGTGGGGACAGGGGGTGCCTACACCTTC
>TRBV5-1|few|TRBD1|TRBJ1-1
CASSLQGNSEAFF
TGCGCCAGCAGTTTACAGGGGAACTCTGAAGCTTTCTTT
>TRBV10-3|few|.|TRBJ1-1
CAISEGGVNTEAFF
TGTGCCATCAGTGAAGGGGGGGTGAACACTGAAGCTTTCTTT
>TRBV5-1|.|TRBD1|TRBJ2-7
CASRWGQGSYEQYF
TGCGCCAGCAGGTGGGGACAGGGTTCCTACGAGCAGTACTTC
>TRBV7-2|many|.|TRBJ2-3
CASSSQAGAGDTQYF
TGTGCCAGCAGCTCCCAAGCCGGAGCGGGAGATACGCAGTATTTT
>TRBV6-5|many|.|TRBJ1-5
CASSAPGEPQHF
TGTGCCAGCAGTGCTCCCGGGGAGCCCCAGCATTTT
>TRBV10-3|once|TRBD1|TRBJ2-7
CAIWTGLGEQYF
TGTGCCATCTGGACAGGGCTGGGCGAGCAGTACTTC
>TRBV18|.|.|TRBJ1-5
CASSPYQGNNQPQHF
TGTGCCAGCTCACCATACCAGGGGAACAATCAGCCCCAGCATTTT
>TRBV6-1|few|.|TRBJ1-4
CASSEQGRRWEKLFF
TGTGCCAGCAGTGAACAGGGCAGGCGGTGGGAAAAACTGTTTTTT
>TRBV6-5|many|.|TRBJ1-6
CASSYWTESPLHF
TGTGCCAGCAGTTACTGGACTGAATCACCCCTCCACTTT
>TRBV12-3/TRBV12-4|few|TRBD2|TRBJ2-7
CASSLARRGAYYEQYF
TGTGCCAGCAGTTTAGCGAGGCGGGGGGCTTACTACGAGCAGTACTTC
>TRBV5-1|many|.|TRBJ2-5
CASSVVGETQYF
TGCGCCAGCAGCGTGGTTGGGGAGACCCAGTACTTC
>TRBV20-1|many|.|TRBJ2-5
CSARDGEETQYF
TGCAGTGCTAGAGATGGGGAAGAGACCCAGTACTTC
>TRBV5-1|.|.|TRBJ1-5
CASSPRAGNQPQHF
TGCGCCAGCAGCCCACGAGCTGGCAATCAGCCCCAGCATTTT
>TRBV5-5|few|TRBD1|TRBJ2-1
CASSLGNRGPLNEQFF
TGTGCCAGCAGCTTGGGGAACAGGGGGCCCCTCAATGAGCAGTTCTTC
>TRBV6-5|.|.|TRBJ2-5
CASSQGRVQETQYF
TGTGCCAGCAGTCAGGGGAGGGTCCAAGAGACCCAGTACTTC